This T cell receptor beta chain is from a study of blood T cell repertoires in COVID-19. Original handling: Amplification from reference gene primers served as the basis for estimated nucleated cell counts. The method was immunoSEQ multiplex PCR; TCRdb's version includes in-frame clones alone and lacks a portion of them. D and trimming were read from the DNA, whereas the V and J calls and clone size are those reported in that table. The sample contains tens of thousands of clones, just under 80% of which appear only once. The CDR3 runs to 13 residues. Germline CDR1 and CDR2: SGHDN and FVKESK. V shed 0 bases and J shed 11 bases, with 11 bases lying between them.

Sequences were obtained from peripheral blood. The J gene is TRBJ1-3, the V gene TRBV14, with a tentative D call TRBD1 (6 bases). This receptor was identified in a human donor in a cohort sampled during active COVID-19. The CDR3 DNA reads TGTGCCAGCAGCCAAGACGGGGGGCTCTCCATATATTTT. Protein sequence: CASSQDGGLSIYF.